The clone carrying this T cell receptor beta chain showed up just a few times. The CDR3 consists of 15 residues. CDR1 is MNHEY and CDR2 is SVGAGI in the germline V gene. Trimming cost V 4 bases and J 4 bases; bases outside gene matches: 7. Source study methods: Estimates of nucleated cell counts were drawn from the amplification of reference gene primers. Assay: immunoSEQ multiplex PCR; the TCRdb copy retains only in-frame clones and omits some. V and J calls and clone size come straight from that table; D and trimming were deduced from the DNA. The sample holds under 200,000 clones, 87% seen once. The record originates from a study of blood T cell repertoires in COVID-19.

The chain is built from TRBV6-5 and TRBJ2-1; 7 bases fit TRBD2. Source material: peripheral blood. This clonotype was sampled from a man younger than 35 with active or convalescent COVID-19. Written as DNA, the CDR3 is TGTGCCAGCAGTTTTCCGGGGGGTCTTTACAATGAGCAGTTCTTC. This gives the protein CASSFPGGLYNEQFF.